This T cell receptor (beta chain) came from a study of cytomegalovirus exposure and HLA in healthy donors. It was the roughly 110-subject validation cohort, separate from the roughly 700-subject first cohort, to which the donors belonged. The V segment lost 7 bases and the J segment 4 bases; nucleotides outside the gene matches: 4. The CDR3 sequence is 12 residues long. The V gene's germline CDR1 is SNHLY and CDR2 FYNNEI. Sequencing used immunoSEQ multiplex PCR; TCRdb keeps in-frame clones, though not all of them. This sample has approximately 220,000 clones, with 80% to 95% found just once. This chain joins TRBV2 and TRBJ2-7; TRBD1 matches at 7 bases. This receptor was obtained from a woman younger than 35 in good health and CMV-seronegative. The sample taken for sequencing was PBMCs. In nucleotides, the CDR3 is TGTGCCAGCAACAGGGGTGGGTACGAGCAGTACTTC. Protein product: CASNRGGYEQYF.